Following are 7 T cell receptor beta chains from one sample sequenced in a study of shared clonotypes between healthy human individuals. TCRdb's table, derived via immunoSEQ multiplex PCR, lists solely in-frame clones and lacks some. Of approximately 1,000,000 clones in the sample, 60% to 80% were seen once. Sequencing input: memory CD4+ T cells from PBMCs. The subset here: CD45RA-negative fraction. The source is a man aged 18 to 29 in good health. Some clones in this sample may be carry-over from other donors' samples.

The chain recombines TRBV4-3 with TRBJ1-1; D is perhaps TRBD1 (5 bases). V was pared by 2 bases and J by 4 bases, with 29 bases between. CDR3 length equals 20 residues. Germline V gene data show CDR1 as LGHNA and CDR2 as YSLEER. CDR3 amino acids: CASSQKPPGTPDGVSTEAFF. The CDR3 DNA reads as TGCGCCAGCAGCCAAAAACCGCCGGGGACGCCCGACGGGGTTTCCACTGAAGCTTTCTTT.

Worth noting for this clone: The same CDR3 can be traced to other DNA sequences in this sample. This chain connects TRBV7-2 to TRBJ2-7; D not certain. The CDR3 is 13 amino acids. Deletions cut 1 base from V and 3 bases from J, with 7 bases between. The germline V gene encodes CDR1 SGHTA and CDR2 FQGNSA. The CDR3 coding sequence is TGTGCCAGCAGCTTAGTTTCCAACTACGAGCAGTACTTC. This codes for CASSLVSNYEQYF.

This clone was seen just once. This chain joins TRBV27 and TRBJ1-2, with D unresolved. Trimming took 8 bases from V and 3 from J, leaving 10 bases between them. This CDR3 has 12 amino acids. Germline CDR1 reads MNHEY; CDR2 reads SMNVEV (reference sequence). CDR3 nucleotides: TGTGCCAGCGGGCGGTGGGACTATGGCTACACCTTC. Protein: CASGRWDYGYTF.

This chain connects TRBV2 to TRBJ2-7; 8 bases match TRBD1. The CDR3 is 15 residues long. CDR1 and CDR2 (germline): SNHLY, FYNNEI. Germline trimming cut 6 bases from V and 3 bases from J; bases unmatched to any gene: 10. This CDR3 is CASSRYGGTGYEQYF. The CDR3, as DNA: TGTGCCAGCAGCCGCTACGGAGGGACAGGCTACGAGCAGTACTTC.

J is TRBJ2-3 and V is TRBV10-3, with 8 positions matching TRBD1. The CDR3 spans 16 residues. After removal of 5 bases from V and 1 base from J, the junction contained 8 bases not matched to a gene. Germline V gives CDR1 ENHRY, CDR2 SYGVKD. The CDR3 DNA reads TGTGCCATCAGTCCCCTCCGGGACAGGCGCACAGATACGCAGTATTTT. It specifies CAISPLRDRRTDTQYF.

This clone has a handful of counts. This chain connects TRBV30 to TRBJ1-1; weak D call: TRBD1 (5 bases). Trimming removed 3 bases from V and 4 bases from J, with 12 bases in between. Looked up from germline, CDR1 is GTSNPN and CDR2 is SVGIG (reference sequence). The CDR3 totals 13 residues. CDR3 sequence reads: CAWRIQATTEAFF. DNA for the CDR3: TGTGCCTGGAGAATACAGGCTACCACTGAAGCTTTCTTT.

The chain couples TRBV20-1 to TRBJ1-2, with D possibly matching TRBD1 (6 bases). Germline CDR1 and CDR2: DFQATT and SNEGSKA (reference sequence). V was trimmed by 2 bases and J by 8 bases, leaving 9 bases between them. CDR3 length equals 11 residues. DNA for the CDR3: TGCAGTGCTAGATACAGGGACGGCTACACCTTC. Protein product: CSARYRDGYTF.